This T cell receptor (beta chain) was profiled in a study of blood T cell repertoires in COVID-19. V lost 3 bases and J lost 4, with 7 bases in between. The CDR3 extends over 12 amino acids. Authors' analysis steps: From reference gene primer amplification, estimates of nucleated cell counts were derived. Here immunoSEQ multiplex PCR was the method, and the copy in TCRdb shows in-frame clones only, minus some. V and J calls and clone size are given by that table; D and trimming were obtained from the DNA. This sample carries some 390,000 clones, roughly 86% of them seen once, and the ten largest clones take under 3%.

The genes are TRBV12-3 or TRBV12-4 and TRBJ2-7, with D possibly TRBD2 on 5 matching bases. Sequenced input: peripheral blood. The clonotype was recovered from a human donor in a cohort sampled during active COVID-19. CDR3 in DNA: TGTGCCAGCAGTTTCGAGGGATACGAGCAGTACTTC. It codes for CASSFEGYEQYF.